These T cell receptor beta chains were read from a single sample in a study of esophageal squamous cell carcinoma under preoperative chemotherapy. TCRdb reanalysed the PCR reads using MiXCR and keeps one entry per CDR3 protein. The table includes around 34,000 distinct CDR3 sequences, roughly 52% detected once. This specimen was collected from a patient given preoperative chemotherapy. The receptor source for this set is a human donor with esophageal squamous cell carcinoma. The donor label of this sample is uncertain. The CDR3 runs from the conserved cysteine through the conserved F or W. Fields, in order: V gene, J gene, CDR3 protein.

>TRBV4-3|TRBJ2-2
CASSQTGNTGELFF
>TRBV7-2|TRBJ2-4
CASRGTVQNTQYF
>TRBV7-9|TRBJ2-1
CASSLVAGAYNEQFF
>TRBV6-4|TRBJ2-3
CAGSESGGRDTQYF
>TRBV6-2/TRBV6-3|TRBJ2-3
CASSYGDFRDMQYF
>TRBV6-1|TRBJ2-5
CAGSPGRDHDTQYF
>TRBV7-6|TRBJ1-3
CASSLGQGNTIYF
>TRBV7-3|TRBJ2-3
CRGSGLGGKNTQYF
>TRBV7-9|TRBJ2-3
CASSSWRGGKDMQYF
>TRBV6-1|TRBJ2-3
CASSRTGGGGADTQYF
>TRBV7-2|TRBJ2-3
CASSSGGGSTETQYF
>TRBV7-2|TRBJ2-1
CASSRALAGGYNEQFF
>TRBV7-2|TRBJ2-1
CASSFRDRGDEQFF
>TRBV7-9|TRBJ2-3
CASSAGFGGGGQDTQYF
>TRBV7-6|TRBJ2-5
CASSLGSDRGGETQYF
>TRBV7-8|NA
CASSLTQREDEQYF
>TRBV12-3/TRBV12-4|NA
CASSLASLIEAANTDTLFF
>TRBV4-2|TRBJ2-3
CASSQVSGVTNTQYF
>TRBV11-3|TRBJ2-3
CASSPRLAGNTDTQYF
>TRBV7-3|TRBJ2-3
CAGGFGGGGTETQYF
>TRBV10-1|TRBJ2-1
CASGPGTGGRNEQFF
>TRBV7-6|TRBJ2-5
CASAGDGGTDEDTQYF
>TRBV9|TRBJ1-1
CASSLGSLNTEAFF
>TRBV6-1|TRBJ2-5
CASSKQGGETQYF
>TRBV10-2|TRBJ2-3
CASNGFGGTDTQYF
>TRBV6-2/TRBV6-3|TRBJ2-2
CASSSWTGGTGGELFF
>TRBV12-3/TRBV12-4|TRBJ2-3
CASRSAGRTDIQYF
>TRBV7-3|TRBJ2-3
CASSLFGGFTDTQYF
>TRBV7-2|TRBJ2-3
CASSVRGGRRKNTQYF
>TRBV6-8|TRBJ2-3
CAGSPGRAIDTQYF
>TRBV6-5|TRBJ1-1
CASSYSMGQGNTEAFF
>TRBV12-3/TRBV12-4|TRBJ1-3
CASSLRRSAGALGNTIYF
>TRBV7-8|NA
CASSGLGAASTGAQYF
>TRBV7-8|NA
CASSISDRAALHEQYF
>TRBV6-1|TRBJ2-3
CASSAGRDHETQYF